These 21 T cell receptor beta chains share one sample of origin, sequenced in a study of control samples from healthy donors and cancer patients. Sequenced by immunoSEQ multiplex PCR; TCRdb stores in-frame clones only, minus some. The table lists 95,000 to 100,000 clones, roughly 89% of them singletons, with about 7.8% in the top ten. The source material was blood. The receptors derive from a man under 40 in good health.

This sequence joins TRBV18 and TRBJ2-3, with 9 bases that match TRBD1. V gave up 3 bases and J gave up 0 bases; unmatched junction bases: 10. The CDR3 extends over 18 amino acids. The V gene's germline CDR1 is KGHSH and CDR2 LQKENI. The CDR3, as DNA: TGTGCCAGCTCACCGAGACCGGGACAGGGTGTTAGCACAGATACGCAGTATTTT. It yields the protein CASSPRPGQGVSTDTQYF.

The gene calls are TRBV19 and TRBJ1-2, with D tentatively TRBD1 (5 bases). The CDR3 runs to 15 residues. Germline-derived CDR1 and CDR2 are LNHDA and SQIVND (reference sequence). The V end lost 2 bases, the J end lost 7 bases, and 17 bases lay between the germline ends. The CDR3 reads CASSISGWGVGGYTF. The CDR3 region has the DNA TGTGCCAGTAGTATATCCGGCTGGGGGGTTGGTGGCTACACCTTC. Full variable domain (outside the CDR3, taken from reference TRBV19 and TRBJ1-2): DGGITQSPKYLFRKEGQNVTLSCEQNLNHDAMYWYRQDPGQGLRLIYYSQIVNDFQKGDIAEGYSVSREKKESFPLTVTSAQKNPTAFYLCASSISGWGVGGYTFGSGTRLTVV.

The genes are TRBV6-7 and TRBJ1-1; 12 nucleotides match TRBD1. TRBV6-7 is an ORF, with its function uncertain. This CDR3 contains 15 residues. V shed 8 bases and J 3 bases; nucleotides not matched to a gene: 7. CDR3 in amino acids: CASRDRGRDYTEAFF. CDR3 nucleotide sequence: TGTGCCAGCCGGGACAGGGGGCGTGATTACACTGAAGCTTTCTTT.

The genes are TRBV29-1 and TRBJ1-1, with no clear D. The V and J ends lost 5 bases and 4 bases respectively, with 8 bases between them. Germline V gives CDR1 SQVTM, CDR2 ANQGSEA. The CDR3 extends over 11 amino acids. The CDR3 reads CSVLEATEAFF. Here the CDR3 DNA reads TGCAGCGTTTTGGAGGCCACTGAAGCTTTCTTT. Full variable domain (rest looked up from reference TRBV29-1 and TRBJ1-1): SAVISQKPSRDICQRGTSLTIQCQVDSQVTMMFWYRQQPGQSLTLIATANQGSEATYESGFVIDKFPISRPNLTFSTLTVSNMSPEDSSIYLCSVLEATEAFFGQGTRLTVV.

The chain couples TRBV18 to TRBJ2-1; 9 positions agree with TRBD1. Unmatched junction bases numbered 13, after V lost 3 bases and J lost 4 bases. CDR3 length equals 18 residues. Per germline, CDR1 KGHSH and CDR2 LQKENI. The DNA of the CDR3 is TGTGCCAGCTCACCTGTGTCTCGGGGACAGGGATCTTACAATGAGCAGTTCTTC. Amino acids: CASSPVSRGQGSYNEQFF.

The rearrangement uses TRBV4-1 and TRBJ1-1, with a possible D match to TRBD1 (6 bases). The CDR3 runs to 16 residues. Trimming stripped 1 base from V and 4 bases from J, with 16 bases between. Germline loops: CDR1 MGHRA, CDR2 YSYEKL. The chain's CDR3 is CASSQGSTGWGTEAFF. As DNA, the CDR3 is TGCGCCAGCAGCCAAGGAAGTACAGGGTGGGGCACTGAAGCTTTCTTT.

The gene calls are TRBV7-8 and TRBJ2-7; 7 bases agree with TRBD2. Losses at the gene ends were 5 bases for V and 3 bases for J; bases not matched to a gene: 16. Germline V gives CDR1 SGHVS, CDR2 FQNEAQ. The CDR3 has 17 amino acids. The CDR3 coding sequence is TGTGCCAGCAGCCATGACCCCCTCTTTGGCGGGGGCTACGAGCAGTACTTC. Translating gives CASSHDPLFGGGYEQYF.

In this sample, this clone turned up a few times. V gene TRBV11-2 combines with J gene TRBJ2-1; 9 nucleotides match TRBD1. After removal of 7 bases from V and 8 bases from J, the junction contained 12 bases not matched to a gene. The CDR3 is 15 amino acids. From germline, CDR1 is SGHAT and CDR2 FQNNGV. CDR3 bases: TGTGCCAGCACCTCGGGGGACAGGGTGAGGGATGAGCAGTTCTTC. It is translated as CASTSGDRVRDEQFF.

The chain uses TRBV7-3 and TRBJ2-2; 8 bases agree with TRBD2. The ends lost 5 bases at V and 0 bases at J; junction bases unmatched: 8. Per germline, CDR1 SGHTA and CDR2 FQGTGA. The CDR3 is 17 residues long. The CDR3, as DNA: TGTGCCAGCAGCAGAGCGGGGGCCCAGACGAACACCGGGGAGCTGTTTTTT. Its protein is CASSRAGAQTNTGELFF. The full variable domain, completed using reference TRBV7-3 and TRBJ2-2, is GAGVSQTPSNKVTEKGKYVELRCDPISGHTALYWYRQSLGQGPEFLIYFQGTGAADDSGLPNDRFFAVRPEGSVSTLKIQRTERGDSAVYLCASSRAGAQTNTGELFFGEGSRLTVL.

J is TRBJ1-6 and V is TRBV5-5; D is ambiguous. The CDR3 length is 16 residues. CDR1 SGHKS and CDR2 YYEKEE come from the germline V gene (reference sequence). V was clipped by 0 bases and J by 0 bases, with 7 bases between them. The CDR3 protein is CASSLVSSSYNSPLHF. In DNA form, the CDR3 reads TGTGCCAGCAGCTTGGTATCTAGCTCCTATAATTCACCCCTCCACTTT.

V and J are TRBV19 and TRBJ1-1; D ambiguous. Germline V gives CDR1 LNHDA, CDR2 SQIVND (reference sequence). CDR3 length: 14 residues. V lost 6 bases and J 1 base, leaving 12 bases between the germline ends. As DNA, the CDR3 is TGTGCCAGTAGGATACAACACCAGAACACTGAAGCTTTCTTT. The encoded protein is CASRIQHQNTEAFF.

The chain is built from TRBV19 and TRBJ1-4, with TRBD1 matching over 7 bases. The CDR3 spans 18 residues. Germline CDR1 reads LNHDA; CDR2 reads SQIVND (reference sequence). Trimming at V came to 5 bases and at J to 7 bases, leaving 19 bases not matched to a gene. For the CDR3, the DNA is TGTGCCAGTAGTTCCCCTCGGAGGGGGTATTCAGGGGGTGAAAAACTGTTTTTT. Protein: CASSSPRRGYSGGEKLFF. The full variable domain, completed using reference TRBV19 and TRBJ1-4, is DGGITQSPKYLFRKEGQNVTLSCEQNLNHDAMYWYRQDPGQGLRLIYYSQIVNDFQKGDIAEGYSVSREKKESFPLTVTSAQKNPTAFYLCASSSPRRGYSGGEKLFFGSGTQLSVL.

The chain has TRBV10-3 and TRBJ2-7; TRBD2 agrees at 10 bases. J lost 5 bases, V lost 2 bases, and 15 bases had no gene match. The CDR3 loop spans 18 amino acids. CDR1 is ENHRY, CDR2 SYGVKD, per germline. The CDR3 region is CAISEGLAGVQVRDEQYF. The DNA for the CDR3 is TGTGCCATCAGTGAGGGCCTAGCGGGAGTTCAGGTCCGAGACGAGCAGTACTTC.

In its sample, this clone was seen a few times. This chain joins TRBV7-9 and TRBJ1-1; tentatively, D is TRBD1 (6 bases). CDR3 length: 14 amino acids. V gave up 7 bases and J gave up 1 base, with 13 bases separating them. The germline CDR1 and CDR2 sequences are SEHNR and FQNEAQ (reference sequence). The CDR3 DNA follows: TGTGCCAGCACCCCGGGGGGGCAGAACACTGAAGCTTTCTTT. It is translated as CASTPGGQNTEAFF.

The chain couples TRBV9 to TRBJ1-2; D is ambiguous. V was cut by 5 bases and J by 4 bases, with 15 bases left in between. The CDR3 is made up of 14 amino acids. The germline V gene encodes CDR1 SGDLS and CDR2 YYNGEE. The CDR3: CASSFGASGYGYTF. The CDR3 nucleotides are TGTGCCAGCAGTTTTGGCGCCTCGGGCTATGGCTACACCTTC.

This chain links TRBV6-1 with TRBJ2-7, with D perhaps assigned TRBD1 or TRBD2 (6 bases each). This CDR3 contains 13 residues. CDR1 is MNHNS, CDR2 SASEGT, per germline. V dropped 3 bases and J dropped 5 bases, with 11 bases sitting between them. In DNA, the CDR3 is TGTGCCAGCAGTGAGATTCGGGGGCACGAGCAGTACTTC. Translating gives CASSEIRGHEQYF.

The rearrangement joins TRBV6-6 to TRBJ2-1; 10 bases are shared with TRBD2. Looked up from germline, CDR1 is MNHNY and CDR2 is SVGAGI (reference sequence). CDR3 length equals 15 residues. V was clipped by 2 bases and J by 7 bases; unmatched bases: 5. In DNA form, the CDR3 reads TGTGCCAGCAGTTACGAAGCGGGGGGGTTGAATGAGCAGTTCTTC. It encodes CASSYEAGGLNEQFF.

The chain carries TRBV13 and TRBJ1-1; D remains unclear. CDR1 PRHDT and CDR2 FYEKMQ come from the germline V gene (reference sequence). Trimming took 0 bases from V and 11 from J, leaving 10 bases between them. The CDR3 runs 12 residues. As DNA, the CDR3 is TGTGCCAGCAGCTTAGGCCCGGCGGTGGCTTTCTTT. Translation: CASSLGPAVAFF.

V is TRBV9 and J is TRBJ2-7; perhaps TRBD1 as D (6 bases). V was trimmed by 1 base and J by 0 bases, leaving 17 bases between them. The CDR3 spans 17 residues. Germline lookup yields CDR1 SGDLS and CDR2 YYNGEE. CDR3 sequence (DNA): TGTGCCAGCAGCGTACGCAGGGGCCCTATATACTCCTACGAGCAGTACGTC. Amino acids: CASSVRRGPIYSYEQYV.

This clone is labeled as medium-sized. The genes are TRBV4-1 and TRBJ2-7; D uncertain. Germline V CDR1 and CDR2: MGHRA, YSYEKL. V lost 1 base and J lost 5, with 21 bases in between. This CDR3 has 17 amino acids. The CDR3 nucleotides read TGCGCCAGCAGCCAAGGAGGTGGTGGGTCGGTACGAGACGAGCAGTACTTC. Translating gives CASSQGGGGSVRDEQYF.

The chain joins TRBV28 to TRBJ1-1; D call uncertain. The CDR3 totals 14 residues. The germline gives CDR1 MDHEN, CDR2 SYDVKM. Trimming took 3 bases from V and 3 from J, leaving 11 bases between them. In DNA form, the CDR3 reads TGTGCCAGCAGTTTCAGTGGTTATTACACTGAAGCTTTCTTT. Translating it yields CASSFSGYYTEAFF.